Below, 12 T cell receptor beta chains from the same sample are listed, as sequenced in a study of STAT3 mutations in large granular lymphocyte leukemia. Broader study findings: Every T-cell large granular lymphocyte leukemia patient had at least one immunodominant TCR beta clonotype.

Antigen specificity for these receptors is unknown. The assay was immunoSEQ multiplex PCR, and TCRdb's table has in-frame clones only and misses some. The table records over 3,000 clones, 30% to 40% of them present only once. The sample was peripheral blood mononuclear cells. These receptors all come from a man aged 60-69 years with T-cell large granular lymphocyte leukemia. Some clones in this sample may be carry-over from other donors' samples.

This clone showed up just a few times. The rearrangement joins TRBV10-3 to TRBJ1-3; TRBD1 aligns across 7 bases. The germline gives CDR1 ENHRY, CDR2 SYGVKD. V was clipped by 9 bases and J by 0 bases; unmatched bases: 2. The CDR3 loop spans 13 amino acids. CDR3 region: CAIRDSSGNTIYF. As DNA, the CDR3 is TGTGCCATACGGGACAGCTCTGGAAACACCATATATTTT.

The rearrangement joins TRBV5-1 to TRBJ2-7, with a possible D match to TRBD1 (6 bases). Germline assignment: CDR1 SGHRS and CDR2 YFSETQ. Trimming removed 4 bases at V and 5 bases at J, with 13 bases between. This CDR3 is built from 13 residues. The CDR3 coding sequence is TGCGCCAGCAGCGGGTCGACAGGCGACGAGCAGTACTTC. This sequence encodes CASSGSTGDEQYF.

This clone appeared a few times. The chain couples TRBV28 to TRBJ2-5; D uncertain. CDR3 length: 11 residues. CDR1 MDHEN and CDR2 SYDVKM come from the germline V gene. With 7 bases removed from V and 5 bases from J, the gap between germline ends came to 8 bases. The CDR3 here is CASIYSETQYF. The CDR3 DNA sequence: TGTGCCAGCATTTACTCTGAGACCCAGTACTTC.

This chain connects TRBV5-1 to TRBJ1-1, with no clear D. In germline, CDR1 is SGHRS, CDR2 YFSETQ. The V and J ends lost 5 bases and 5 bases respectively, with 13 bases between them. This CDR3 has 13 amino acids. The CDR3 spells CASSQAGGTEAFF. In DNA form, the CDR3 reads TGCGCCAGCAGTCAAGCCGGTGGGACTGAAGCTTTCTTT.

The chain employs TRBV30 and TRBJ1-2; D not certain. Trimming took 2 bases from V and 5 from J, leaving 12 bases between them. Germline CDR1 and CDR2: GTSNPN and SVGIG (reference sequence). There are 13 residues in the CDR3. The CDR3 DNA reads TGTGCCTGGAGTAGGGAAACTGCTTATGGCTACACCTTC. Protein: CAWSRETAYGYTF.

The J gene is TRBJ2-3, the V gene TRBV7-9, with unresolved D. Germline assignment: CDR1 SEHNR and CDR2 FQNEAQ (reference sequence). The CDR3 is made up of 14 amino acids. V was trimmed by 1 base and J by 6 bases, leaving 11 bases between them. CDR3 amino acids: CASSLVRFLDTQYF. DNA for the CDR3: TGTGCCAGCAGCTTAGTCAGATTTTTGGATACGCAGTATTTT.

This clone was counted a few times. The chain is built from TRBV19 and TRBJ2-5, with a weak D call TRBD2 (5 bases). V gave up 1 base and J gave up 4 bases, with 10 bases separating them. Germline assignment: CDR1 LNHDA and CDR2 SQIVND (reference sequence). The CDR3 is 14 residues long. Here the CDR3 DNA reads TGTGCCAGTAGTATAGGGCAGGCGGGAGAGACCCAGTACTTC. Translation: CASSIGQAGETQYF.

V is TRBV2 and J is TRBJ2-3; D is unclear. V lost 7 bases to trimming and J lost 3 bases, with 5 bases between them. From germline, CDR1 is SNHLY and CDR2 FYNNEI. There are 11 residues in the CDR3. CDR3 region: CASTQTDTQYF. The CDR3 DNA sequence: TGTGCCAGCACTCAAACAGATACGCAGTATTTT.

The sample holds one count of this clone. A read error may produce the germline difference seen at one junction end. This chain links TRBV5-6 with TRBJ2-7; possible D gene TRBD2, 7 bases. The CDR3 length is 14 residues. Germline values: CDR1 SGHDT, CDR2 YYEEEE. CDR3 sequence (DNA): TGTGCCAGCAGCGCCAGGCCAGGGGAGGGCGTTTCCAACTTC. It specifies CASSARPGEGVSNF. Full variable domain (remainder filled in from reference TRBV5-6 and TRBJ2-7): DAGVTQSPTHLIKTRGQQVTLRCSPKSGHDTVSWYQQALGQGPQFIFQYYEEEERQRGNFPDRFSGHQFPNYSSELNVNALLLGDSALYLCASSARPGEGVSNFGPGTRLTVT.

CDR3 residues: CASSSGLANYGYTF. The DNA for the CDR3 is TGCGCCAGCAGCTCCGGCTTAGCAAACTATGGCTACACCTTC. J is TRBJ1-2 and V is TRBV5-1; D ambiguous. The CDR3 runs 14 residues. CDR1 is SGHRS and CDR2 is YFSETQ in the germline V gene. V dropped 3 bases and J dropped 2 bases, with 11 bases sitting between them. The full variable domain, rest sourced from reference TRBV5-1 and TRBJ1-2, is KAGVTQTPRYLIKTRGQQVTLSCSPISGHRSVSWYQQTPGQGLQFLFEYFSETQRNKGNFPGRFSGRQFSNSRSEMNVSTLELGDSALYLCASSSGLANYGYTFGSGTRLTVV.

The J gene is TRBJ1-1, the V gene TRBV5-4; no clear D gene. Trimming left V 2 bases short and J 6 bases short, with 11 bases between. The V gene's germline CDR1 is SGHNT and CDR2 YYREEE (reference sequence). The CDR3 extends over 13 amino acids. The CDR3 sequence is CASSLYAVAEAFF. CDR3 bases: TGTGCCAGCAGCTTATACGCGGTGGCTGAAGCTTTCTTT.

This clone showed up just a few times. The chain has TRBV6-5 and TRBJ1-1, with D possibly matching TRBD1 (6 bases). Looked up from germline, CDR1 is MNHEY and CDR2 is SVGAGI. V was shortened by 2 bases and J by 1 base, with 14 bases between the two germline ends. There are 16 residues in the CDR3. Written as DNA, the CDR3 is TGTGCCAGCAGTTACGGTGGCAGGGGAGCGAACACTGAAGCTTTCTTT. Its protein product is CASSYGGRGANTEAFF.